Sequencing of this TCR beta chain was carried out in a study of blood T cell repertoires in COVID-19. Overall study context: Specimens from acute and convalescent COVID-19 originated in the United States, Italy and Spain. PBMCs, B-cell-depleted T cells, or T cells provided the cDNA or gDNA that made up the material.

Original processing methods: Amplification with reference gene primers provided the estimates of nucleated cell counts. The data were produced by immunoSEQ multiplex PCR, yet TCRdb's version contains in-frame clones alone and is incomplete. Clone size and the V and J calls come from that table; the DNA yielded D and trimming. The sample includes hundreds of thousands of clones, less than 85% of them seen just once. The sequenced sample was peripheral blood. The clonotype originates from a woman between 18 and 29 years old with acute or convalescent COVID-19.

The CDR3 coding sequence is TGTGCCATCAGTACGAGCGGGAGGGAGGAAGATACGCAGTATTTT. Protein sequence: CAISTSGREEDTQYF. The genes are TRBV10-3 and TRBJ2-3; TRBD2 agrees at 10 bases. V lost 5 bases and J lost 5; bases outside the gene matches: 7. This CDR3 is 15 amino acids long. CDR1 and CDR2 from the germline V gene are ENHRY and SYGVKD.